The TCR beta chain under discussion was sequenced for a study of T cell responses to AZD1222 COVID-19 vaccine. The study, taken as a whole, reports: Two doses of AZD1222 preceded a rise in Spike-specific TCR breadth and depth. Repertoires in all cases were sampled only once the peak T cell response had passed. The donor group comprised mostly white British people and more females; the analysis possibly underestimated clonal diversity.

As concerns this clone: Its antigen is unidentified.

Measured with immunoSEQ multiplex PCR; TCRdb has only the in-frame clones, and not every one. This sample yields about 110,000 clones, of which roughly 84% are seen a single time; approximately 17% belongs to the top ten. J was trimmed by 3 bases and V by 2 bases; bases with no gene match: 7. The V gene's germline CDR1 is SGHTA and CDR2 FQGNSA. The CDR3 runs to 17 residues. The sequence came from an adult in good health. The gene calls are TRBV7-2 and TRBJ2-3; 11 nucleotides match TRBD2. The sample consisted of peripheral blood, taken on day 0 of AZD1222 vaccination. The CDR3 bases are TGTGCCAGCAGCTTAAGTTTGGCTAGCGGGGGGACAGATACGCAGTATTTT. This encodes CASSLSLASGGTDTQYF.